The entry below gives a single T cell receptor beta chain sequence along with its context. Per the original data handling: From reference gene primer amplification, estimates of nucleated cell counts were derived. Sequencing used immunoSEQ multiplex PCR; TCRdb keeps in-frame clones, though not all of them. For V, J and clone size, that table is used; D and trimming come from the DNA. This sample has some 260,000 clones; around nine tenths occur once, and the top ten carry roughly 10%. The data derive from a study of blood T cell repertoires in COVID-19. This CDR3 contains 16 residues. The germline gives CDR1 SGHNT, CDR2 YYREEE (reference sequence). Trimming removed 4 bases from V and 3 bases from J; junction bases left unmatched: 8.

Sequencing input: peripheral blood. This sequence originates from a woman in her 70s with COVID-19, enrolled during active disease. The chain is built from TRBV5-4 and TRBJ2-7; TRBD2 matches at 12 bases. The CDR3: CASSGGRTSGIYEQYF. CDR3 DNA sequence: TGTGCCAGCAGCGGGGGTAGGACTAGCGGGATCTACGAGCAGTACTTC.